The present T cell receptor beta chain was sequenced within a study of T cells in women clearing cervical HPV infection. Points from the study as a whole: Cases carried less TRBV6-7 than controls: roughly 0.11% versus 0.16%.

V shed 1 base and J shed 0 bases, with 22 bases lying between them. Germline-derived CDR1 and CDR2 are SGHTA and FQGTGA. CDR3 length: 21 amino acids. A remark on this clone: Its matching antigen is unknown. The read terminates 3 residues ahead of where the CDR3 ends, so the germline J gene completes it.

Profiled with immunoSEQ multiplex PCR; TCRdb holds only in-frame clones, not every one. Here the sample table reports under 40,000 clones. The chain combines TRBV7-3 with TRBJ2-6; D is possibly TRBD1 (5 bases). The clonotype was recovered from a woman between 18 and 69 years old with a cervical HPV16 infection that either progressed to CIN3+ or cleared (not recorded which). Sequencing was done on a sample of blood buffy coat. CDR3 DNA, as far as it was read: TGTGCCAGCAGCTTAAAGCCAGGACCCAAAGAACAGGCCTCTGGGGCCAACGTC. Translating it yields CASSLKPGPKEQASGANV. The full-length CDR3 reads as CASSLKPGPKEQASGANVLTF. Full variable domain (missing parts from reference TRBV7-3 and TRBJ2-6): GAGVSQTPSNKVTEKGKYVELRCDPISGHTALYWYRQSLGQGPEFLIYFQGTGAADDSGLPNDRFFAVRPEGSVSTLKIQRTERGDSAVYLCASSLKPGPKEQASGANVLTFGAGSRLTVL.